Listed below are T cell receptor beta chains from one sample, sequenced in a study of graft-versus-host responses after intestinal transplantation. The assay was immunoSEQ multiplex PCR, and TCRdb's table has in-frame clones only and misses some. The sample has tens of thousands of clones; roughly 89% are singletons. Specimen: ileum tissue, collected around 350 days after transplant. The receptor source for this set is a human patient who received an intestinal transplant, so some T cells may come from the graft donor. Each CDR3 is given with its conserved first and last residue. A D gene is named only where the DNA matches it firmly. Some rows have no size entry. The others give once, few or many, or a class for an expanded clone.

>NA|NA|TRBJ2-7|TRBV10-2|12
TGCGCCAGCACTCCGGGAGAAGACGAGCAGTACTTC
CASTPGEDEQYF
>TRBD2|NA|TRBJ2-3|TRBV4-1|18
TGCGCCAGCAGCCAAGGGGTGCTAGCGGGAGGGCCGGGAGATACGCAGTATTTT
CASSQGVLAGGPGDTQYF
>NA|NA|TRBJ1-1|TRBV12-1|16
TGTGCCAGCAGCAGGGGGACAGGAGGCAAGGACACTGAAGCTTTCTTT
CASSRGTGGKDTEAFF
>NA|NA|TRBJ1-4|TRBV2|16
TGTGCCAGCAGTGAAGCGCTTCAGGGTTGGGGAGAAAAACTGTTTTTT
CASSEALQGWGEKLFF
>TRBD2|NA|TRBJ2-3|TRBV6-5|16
TGTGCCAGCAGTTACTCCACTAGCGGGAGGGGGAATACGCAGTATTTT
CASSYSTSGRGNTQYF
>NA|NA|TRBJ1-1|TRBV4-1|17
TGCGCCAGCAGCCAAGGGGGGTTAGGGCAGGTTAACACTGAAGCTTTCTTT
CASSQGGLGQVNTEAFF
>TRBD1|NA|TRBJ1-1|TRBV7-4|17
TGTGCCAGCAGCTCCTCAACCGGGACAGGGATGAACACTGAAGCTTTCTTT
CASSSSTGTGMNTEAFF
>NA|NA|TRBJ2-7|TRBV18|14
TGTGCCAGCTCACCTCAGGGTAACCAACACGAGCAGTACTTC
CASSPQGNQHEQYF
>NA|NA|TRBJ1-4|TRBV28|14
TGTGCCAGCAGTTTAGTGCAGATCGGGGAAAAACTGTTTTTT
CASSLVQIGEKLFF
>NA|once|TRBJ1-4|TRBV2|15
TGTGCCAGCAGTGCCCCCGGGACAACTAATGAAAAACTGTTTTTT
CASSAPGTTNEKLFF
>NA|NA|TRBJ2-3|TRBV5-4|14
TGTGCCAGCAGCTTGGAAGGCCTCGGAGATACGCAGTATTTT
CASSLEGLGDTQYF
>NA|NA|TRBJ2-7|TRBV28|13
TGTGCCAGCAGTTTTTCGGACTCACCCGGGCAGTACTTC
CASSFSDSPGQYF
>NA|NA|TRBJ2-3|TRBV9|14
TGTGCCAGCAGCGTAGGCGGTTACACAGATACGCAGTATTTT
CASSVGGYTDTQYF
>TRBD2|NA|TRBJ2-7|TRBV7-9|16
TGTGCCAGCAGCCCATATAGCGGGAGAAAGGGCTACGAGCAGTACTTC
CASSPYSGRKGYEQYF
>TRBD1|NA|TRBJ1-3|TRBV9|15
TGTGCCAGCAGCGGCCAGGGGGCGAAAGGAAACACCATATATTTT
CASSGQGAKGNTIYF
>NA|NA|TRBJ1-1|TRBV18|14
TGTGCCAGCTCACCGTTGGGGGAGAACACTGAAGCTTTCTTT
CASSPLGENTEAFF
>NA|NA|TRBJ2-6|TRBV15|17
TGTGCCACCAGCAGAGCAGGACGGACCTCTGGGGCCAACGTCCTGACTTTC
CATSRAGRTSGANVLTF
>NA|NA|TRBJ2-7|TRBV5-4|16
TGTGCCAGCAGCTTGGCCGGTACAGGGTCGACCTACGAGCAGTACTTC
CASSLAGTGSTYEQYF
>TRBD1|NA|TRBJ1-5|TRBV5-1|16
TGCGCCAGCAGCCTCCGGGACAGGGATAGCAATCAGCCCCAGCATTTT
CASSLRDRDSNQPQHF
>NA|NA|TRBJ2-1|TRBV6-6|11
TGTGCCAGCATTGGAGGCAATGAGCAGTTCTTC
CASIGGNEQFF
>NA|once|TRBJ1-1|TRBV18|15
TGTGCCAGCTCACGAGATAGGACAGAGAACACTGAAGCTTTCTTT
CASSRDRTENTEAFF
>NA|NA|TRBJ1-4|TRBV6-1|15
TGTGCCAGCAGTGAAGCAGGTCACCCTAATGAAAAACTGTTTTTT
CASSEAGHPNEKLFF
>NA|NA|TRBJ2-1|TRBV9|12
TGTGCCAGCAGCGGGGACTACAATGAGCAGTTCTTC
CASSGDYNEQFF
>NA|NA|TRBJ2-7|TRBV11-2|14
TGTGCCAGCAGCTTAGACGGGCTCCCCTACGAGCAGTACTTC
CASSLDGLPYEQYF
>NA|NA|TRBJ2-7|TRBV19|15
TGTGCCAGTAGTATAGATCATGGGGGGCCCTACGAGCAGTACTTC
CASSIDHGGPYEQYF
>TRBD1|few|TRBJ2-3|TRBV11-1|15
TGTGCCAGCAGCTATGGGACAGGGAAGGCAGATACGCAGTATTTT
CASSYGTGKADTQYF
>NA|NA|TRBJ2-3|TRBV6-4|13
TGTGCCAGCAGTGATGGGCCTGGAGATACGCAGTATTTT
CASSDGPGDTQYF
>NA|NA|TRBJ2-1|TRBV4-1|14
TGCGCCAGCAGCTTCCTAGCGCTCGTCAATGAGCAGTTCTTC
CASSFLALVNEQFF
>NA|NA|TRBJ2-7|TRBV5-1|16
TGCGCCAGCAGCTTGGTTTTTCCGGGAGCCTCCTACGAGCAGTACTTC
CASSLVFPGASYEQYF
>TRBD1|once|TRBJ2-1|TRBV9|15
TGTGCCAGCAGCGTAGTAGGGACAGCGTACAATGAGCAGTTCTTC
CASSVVGTAYNEQFF
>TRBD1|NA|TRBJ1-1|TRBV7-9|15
TGTGCCAGCAGCCATCTCGGACAGGGATTAACTGAAGCTTTCTTT
CASSHLGQGLTEAFF
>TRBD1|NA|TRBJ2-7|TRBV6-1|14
TGTGCCAGCAGGGAACGGGGACAGGTAGGCGAGCAGTACTTC
CASRERGQVGEQYF
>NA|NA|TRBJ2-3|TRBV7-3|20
TGTGCCAGCAGCTTAAGAGGAAGGGATTGGCTAACCACGGGCACAGATACGCAGTATTTT
CASSLRGRDWLTTGTDTQYF
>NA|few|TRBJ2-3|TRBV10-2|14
TGTGCCAGCAGTTACAACAGGGGAGGAGATACGCAGTATTTT
CASSYNRGGDTQYF
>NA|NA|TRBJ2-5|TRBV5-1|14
TGCGCCAGCAGCTTTTCAGGGAGTCCGGAGACCCAGTACTTC
CASSFSGSPETQYF
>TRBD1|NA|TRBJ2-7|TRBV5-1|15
TGCGCCAGCAGCTTTGGCAGGGGGAGCTCCTACGAGCAGTACTTC
CASSFGRGSSYEQYF
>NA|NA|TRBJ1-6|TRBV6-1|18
TGTGCCAGCAGTGAAGCGCTTCTAAGAGGGCCCCTGAATTCACCCCTCCACTTT
CASSEALLRGPLNSPLHF